A selection of T cell receptor beta chains follows, all from one sample in a study of blood T cell repertoires in COVID-19. Using immunoSEQ multiplex PCR, the repertoire was profiled, and TCRdb retains in-frame clones only, with some absent. The repertoire holds about 140,000 clones, around 72% seen once, with 1.9% in the top ten. Source material: peripheral blood. The receptors were gathered from a woman in her fifties or sixties with acute or convalescent COVID-19. CDR3s include the opening cysteine and the closing phenylalanine or tryptophan. D genes are given only for firm matches. Clone size appears in some rows only: once, few, many, or a class for an expanded clone.

d_gene: TRBD2
v_gene: TRBV27
abundance: NA
j_gene: TRBJ2-3
CDR3aa: CASSFMAGDSADTQYF
CDR3nt: TGTGCCAGCAGTTTCATGGCGGGAGATTCGGCAGATACGCAGTATTTT

d_gene: TRBD1
v_gene: TRBV28
abundance: NA
j_gene: TRBJ1-5
CDR3aa: CASSLGTGVLGNQPQHF
CDR3nt: TGTGCCAGCAGTTTGGGGACAGGGGTATTGGGCAATCAGCCCCAGCATTTT

d_gene: NA
v_gene: TRBV23-1
abundance: many
j_gene: TRBJ1-5
CDR3aa: CASSQSGQKPGGNQPQHF
CDR3nt: TGCGCCAGCAGTCAATCGGGGCAAAAACCGGGGGGCAATCAGCCCCAGCATTTT

d_gene: NA
v_gene: TRBV18
abundance: NA
j_gene: TRBJ1-4
CDR3aa: CASSPRGGDEKLFF
CDR3nt: TGTGCCAGCTCACCAAGGGGGGGAGATGAAAAACTGTTTTTT

d_gene: NA
v_gene: TRBV28
abundance: NA
j_gene: TRBJ1-5
CDR3aa: CASGTPAGVKQPQHF
CDR3nt: TGTGCCAGCGGTACCCCCGCAGGGGTGAAGCAGCCCCAGCATTTT

d_gene: NA
v_gene: TRBV28
abundance: NA
j_gene: TRBJ1-2
CDR3aa: CASNEGDYGYTF
CDR3nt: TGTGCCAGCAACGAAGGAGATTATGGCTACACCTTC

d_gene: TRBD2
v_gene: TRBV20-1
abundance: NA
j_gene: TRBJ2-1
CDR3aa: CSASNALAGSGSNEQFF
CDR3nt: TGCAGTGCTAGTAACGCACTAGCGGGGTCGGGGTCCAATGAGCAGTTCTTC

d_gene: TRBD2
v_gene: TRBV7-9
abundance: few
j_gene: TRBJ2-1
CDR3aa: CASSLLIGLAGSGEQFF
CDR3nt: TGTGCCAGCAGCTTACTGATAGGACTAGCGGGATCGGGTGAGCAGTTCTTC

d_gene: NA
v_gene: TRBV11-2
abundance: NA
j_gene: TRBJ2-7
CDR3aa: CASSLVREPSYEQYF
CDR3nt: TGTGCCAGCAGCTTAGTCCGGGAACCCTCCTACGAGCAGTACTTC

d_gene: TRBD1
v_gene: TRBV27
abundance: NA
j_gene: TRBJ1-1
CDR3aa: CASSLQGATEAFF
CDR3nt: TGTGCCAGCAGTTTACAGGGGGCGACTGAAGCTTTCTTT